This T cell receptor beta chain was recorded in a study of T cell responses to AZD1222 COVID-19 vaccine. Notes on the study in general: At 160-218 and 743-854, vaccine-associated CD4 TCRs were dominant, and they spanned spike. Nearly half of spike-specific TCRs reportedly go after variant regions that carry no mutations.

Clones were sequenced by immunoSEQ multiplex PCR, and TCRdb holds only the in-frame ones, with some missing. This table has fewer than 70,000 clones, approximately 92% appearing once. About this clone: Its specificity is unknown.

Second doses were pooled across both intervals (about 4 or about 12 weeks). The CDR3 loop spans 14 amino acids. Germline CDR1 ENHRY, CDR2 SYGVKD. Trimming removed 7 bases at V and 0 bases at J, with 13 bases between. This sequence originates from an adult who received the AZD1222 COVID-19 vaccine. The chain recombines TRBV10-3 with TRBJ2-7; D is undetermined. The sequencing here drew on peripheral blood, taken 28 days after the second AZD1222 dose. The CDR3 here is CAIKGSSSSYEQYF. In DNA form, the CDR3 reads TGTGCCATCAAAGGTTCCTCGAGCTCCTACGAGCAGTACTTC.